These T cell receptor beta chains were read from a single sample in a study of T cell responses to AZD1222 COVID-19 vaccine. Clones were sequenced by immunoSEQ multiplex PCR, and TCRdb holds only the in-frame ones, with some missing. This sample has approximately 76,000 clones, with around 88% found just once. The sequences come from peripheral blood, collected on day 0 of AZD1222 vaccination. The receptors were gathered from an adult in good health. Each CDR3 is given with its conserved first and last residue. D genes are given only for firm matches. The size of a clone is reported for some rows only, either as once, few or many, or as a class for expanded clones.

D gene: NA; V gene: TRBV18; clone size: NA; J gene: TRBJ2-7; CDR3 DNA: TGTGCCAGCTCCCCGAACCGGGACAACTCCTACGAGCAGTACTTC; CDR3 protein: CASSPNRDNSYEQYF
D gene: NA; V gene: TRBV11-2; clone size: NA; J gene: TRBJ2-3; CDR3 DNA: TGTGCCAGCAGCTTAGCGGAAGTTTTCCACACAGATACGCAGTATTTT; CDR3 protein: CASSLAEVFHTDTQYF
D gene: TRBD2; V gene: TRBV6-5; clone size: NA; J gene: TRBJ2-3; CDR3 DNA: TGTGCCAGCAACAGACTAGCCACGCTCACAGATACGCAGTATTTT; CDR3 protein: CASNRLATLTDTQYF
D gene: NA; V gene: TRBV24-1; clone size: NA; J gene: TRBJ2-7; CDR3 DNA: TGTGCGGGGTCATGTTTCTACTACGAGCAGTACTTC; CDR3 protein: CAGSCFYYEQYF
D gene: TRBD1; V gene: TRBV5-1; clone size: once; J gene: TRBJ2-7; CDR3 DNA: TGCGCCAGCAGCTTGGAAGGGACAGGGGAAAACGAGCAGTACTTC; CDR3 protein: CASSLEGTGENEQYF
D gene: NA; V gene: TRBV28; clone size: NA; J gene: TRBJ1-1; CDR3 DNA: TGTGCCAGCAGTTTGGCGCAGGGTAGGACTGAAGCTTTCTTT; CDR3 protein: CASSLAQGRTEAFF
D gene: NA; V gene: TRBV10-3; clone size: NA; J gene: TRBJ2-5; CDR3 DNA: TGTGCCACCCGCCTAGGGGAGACCCAGTACTTC; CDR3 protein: CATRLGETQYF
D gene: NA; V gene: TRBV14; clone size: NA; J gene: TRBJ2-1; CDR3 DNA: TGTGCCAGCAGCCAAGTGAGAGGCAATGAGCAGTTCTTC; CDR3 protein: CASSQVRGNEQFF
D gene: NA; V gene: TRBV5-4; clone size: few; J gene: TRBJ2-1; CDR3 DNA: TGTGCCAGCAGCTCCTCTTCCCCCGCAACCAATGAGCAGTTCTTC; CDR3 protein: CASSSSSPATNEQFF
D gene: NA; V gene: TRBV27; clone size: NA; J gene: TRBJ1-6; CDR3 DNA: TGTGCCAGCAGTTTACGTGGGTTCGGCTCCTATAATTCACCCCTCCACTTT; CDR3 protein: CASSLRGFGSYNSPLHF
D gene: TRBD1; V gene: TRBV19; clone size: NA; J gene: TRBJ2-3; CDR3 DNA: TGTGCCAGTAGTGACAGGGGGACAGGTTCGGCAGATACGCAGTATTTT; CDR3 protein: CASSDRGTGSADTQYF
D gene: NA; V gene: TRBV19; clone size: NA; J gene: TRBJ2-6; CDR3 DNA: TGTGCCAGTAACCCCCAAGGCTCTGGGGCCAACGTCCTGACTTTC; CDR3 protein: CASNPQGSGANVLTF
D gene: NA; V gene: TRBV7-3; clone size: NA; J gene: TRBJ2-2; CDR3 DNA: TGTGCCAGCAGCTACTCCCGGGACGGCACCGGGGAGCTGTTTTTT; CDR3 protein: CASSYSRDGTGELFF
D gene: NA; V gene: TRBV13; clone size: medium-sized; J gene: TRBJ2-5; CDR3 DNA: TGTGCCAGCAGCACGAGGACAAGTTTGGGGACCCAGTACTTC; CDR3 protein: CASSTRTSLGTQYF
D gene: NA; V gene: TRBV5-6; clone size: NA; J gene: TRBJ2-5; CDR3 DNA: TGTGCCAGCAGTCCCGGCGAGAGGGAGACCCAGTACTTC; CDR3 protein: CASSPGERETQYF
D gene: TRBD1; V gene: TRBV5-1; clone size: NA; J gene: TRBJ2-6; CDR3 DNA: TGCGCCAGCAGCTTGGGACGCGGGACAGGGCTACTAGCGTGGAGGGCCAACGTCCTGACTTTC; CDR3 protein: CASSLGRGTGLLAWRANVLTF
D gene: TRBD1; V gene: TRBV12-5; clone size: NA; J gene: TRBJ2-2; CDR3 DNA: TGTGCTAGTGCCCCGACAGGGGGAGGCGGGGAGCTGTTTTTT; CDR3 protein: CASAPTGGGGELFF
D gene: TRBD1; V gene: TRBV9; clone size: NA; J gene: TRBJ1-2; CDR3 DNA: TGTGCCAGCAGCCCGGACAGGGGGGACTATGGCTACACCTTC; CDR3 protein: CASSPDRGDYGYTF
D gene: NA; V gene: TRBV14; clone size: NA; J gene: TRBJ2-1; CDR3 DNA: TGTGCCAGCAGCCCGGGGTACAATGAGCAGTTCTTC; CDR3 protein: CASSPGYNEQFF
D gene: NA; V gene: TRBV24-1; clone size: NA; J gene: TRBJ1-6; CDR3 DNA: TGTGCCACCAGTCCCAACCGTCGGGGACCCCTCCACTTT; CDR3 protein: CATSPNRRGPLHF
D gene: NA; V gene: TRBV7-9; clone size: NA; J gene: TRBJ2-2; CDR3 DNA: TGTGCCAGCAGCTTTGAGTTGGCGACAGCAAACACCGGGGAGCTGTTTTTT; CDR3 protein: CASSFELATANTGELFF
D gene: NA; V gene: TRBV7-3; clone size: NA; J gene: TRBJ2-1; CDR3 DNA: TGTGCCAGCAGCTTGGCGCTAGCTTCCTACAATGAGCAGTTCTTC; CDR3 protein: CASSLALASYNEQFF
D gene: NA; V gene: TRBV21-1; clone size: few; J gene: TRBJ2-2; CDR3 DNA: TGTGCCAGCAGCAAAGTATCCACAGGGGGCACCGGGGAGCTGTTTTTT; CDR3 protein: CASSKVSTGGTGELFF
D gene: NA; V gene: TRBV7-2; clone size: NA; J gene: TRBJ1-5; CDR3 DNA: TGTGCCAGCAGCGCTGGGGGAGGGGGCAATCAGCCCCAGCATTTT; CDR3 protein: CASSAGGGGNQPQHF
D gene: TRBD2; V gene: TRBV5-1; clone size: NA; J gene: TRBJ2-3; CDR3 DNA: TGCGCCAGCAGCTTGGTAGCTAGCGGGAGTTCAGATACGCAGTATTTT; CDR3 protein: CASSLVASGSSDTQYF
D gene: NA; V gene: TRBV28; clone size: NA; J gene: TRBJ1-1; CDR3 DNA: TGTGCCAGCTGGGGCGATATGAACACTGAAGCTTTCTTT; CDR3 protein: CASWGDMNTEAFF
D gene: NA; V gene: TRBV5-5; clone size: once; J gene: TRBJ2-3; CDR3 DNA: TGTGCCAGCAGCACGACCACAGATACGCAGTATTTT; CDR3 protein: CASSTTTDTQYF
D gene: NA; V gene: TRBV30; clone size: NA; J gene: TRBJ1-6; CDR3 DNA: TGTGCCGCCGGGGGAGCCTCCTATAATTCACCCCTCCACTTT; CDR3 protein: CAAGGASYNSPLHF
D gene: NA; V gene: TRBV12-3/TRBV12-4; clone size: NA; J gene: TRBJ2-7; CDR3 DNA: TGTGCCAGCAGTCCCGGGACACTATACGAGCAGTACTTC; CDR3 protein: CASSPGTLYEQYF
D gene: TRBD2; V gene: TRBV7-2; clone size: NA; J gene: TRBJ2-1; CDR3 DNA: TGTGCCAGCAGCTTAGTCGGGGGGGAATACAATGAGCAGTTCTTC; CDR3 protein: CASSLVGGEYNEQFF
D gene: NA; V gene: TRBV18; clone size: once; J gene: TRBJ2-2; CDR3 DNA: TGTGCCAGCTCACCAGATACCAGGGGAGGCGGGGAGCTGTTTTTT; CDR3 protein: CASSPDTRGGGELFF
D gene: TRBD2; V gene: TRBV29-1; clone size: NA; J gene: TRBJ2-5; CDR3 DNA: TGCAGCCTTCGGAGCGGGGCGGGGACCCAGTACTTC; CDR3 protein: CSLRSGAGTQYF
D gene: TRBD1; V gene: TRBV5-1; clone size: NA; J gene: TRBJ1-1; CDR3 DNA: TGCGCCAGCAGCGGCGGGACAGGGGGCACTGAAGCTTTCTTT; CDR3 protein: CASSGGTGGTEAFF
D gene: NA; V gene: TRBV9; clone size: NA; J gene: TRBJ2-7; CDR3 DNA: TGTGCCAGCAGCGTAGGTCAAACCCCCTACGAGCAGTACTTC; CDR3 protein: CASSVGQTPYEQYF
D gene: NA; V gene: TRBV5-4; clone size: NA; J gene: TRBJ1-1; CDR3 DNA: TGTGCCAGCAGCCGGCAGGATAACATGAACACTGAAGCTTTCTTT; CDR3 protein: CASSRQDNMNTEAFF
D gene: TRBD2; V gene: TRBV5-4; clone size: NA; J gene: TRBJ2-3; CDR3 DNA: TGTGCCAGCAGCTCACTAGCGGGGGGGGTCACAGATACGCAGTATTTT; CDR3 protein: CASSSLAGGVTDTQYF
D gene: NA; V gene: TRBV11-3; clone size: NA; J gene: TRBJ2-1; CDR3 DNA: TGTGCCAGCAGTCAAAAGGGCCGGGTTGGAGATGAGCAGTTCTTC; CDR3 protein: CASSQKGRVGDEQFF
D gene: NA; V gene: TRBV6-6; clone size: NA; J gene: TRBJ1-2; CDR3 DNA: TGTGCCAGCAGTCGGCCAGGGGACATAGACTATGGCTACACCTTC; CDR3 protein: CASSRPGDIDYGYTF
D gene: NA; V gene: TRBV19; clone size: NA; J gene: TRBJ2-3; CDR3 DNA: TGTGCCAGTAGGGGCCGAGACAGTAAAGGCACAGATACGCAGTATTTT; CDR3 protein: CASRGRDSKGTDTQYF